Below, 27 T cell receptor beta chains from the same sample are listed, as sequenced in a study of patients and donors after allogeneic stem cell transplantation. TCRdb reprocessed the RT-PCR reads via MiXCR and lists one record per CDR3 protein. The repertoire holds approximately 29,000 distinct CDR3 sequences, with 37% as singletons. Sequenced material: blood, either unsorted or a sorted T cell fraction (not recorded which). All receptors derive from a human donor who was either an allogeneic HSCT recipient or a stem cell or donor lymphocyte infusion donor (not recorded which). It is not recorded whose cells these are; they may come from a transplant donor.

On this clonotype: The CDR3 does not end in the conserved phenylalanine or tryptophan, so this is likely a read error. The DNA is omitted, as the CDR3 cannot be located on it reliably, and the CDR3 follows TCRdb's listing. The chain joins TRBV4-2 to TRBJ2-7. The CDR3 is made up of 8 amino acids, end residues included. Per the germline V gene, CDR1 is LGHNA and CDR2 is YNFKEQ. CDR3 residues: CASSQEQL.

The chain recombines TRBV20-1 with TRBJ2-3; TRBD1 agrees at 7 bases. The trim removed 5 bases at V and 4 bases at J, leaving 6 bases unmatched. Germline-derived CDR1 and CDR2 are DFQATT and SNEGSKA (reference sequence). The CDR3 is made up of 13 amino acids. The CDR3: CSAPRTGADTQYF. Written as DNA, the CDR3 is TGCAGTGCTCCTAGGACAGGAGCAGATACGCAGTATTTT.

This clonotype has a single count. The rearrangement links TRBV12-3 or TRBV12-4 to TRBJ2-1; no firm D call. V was shortened by 7 bases and J by 0 bases, with 7 bases between the two germline ends. The CDR3 contains 13 residues. The CDR3 DNA reads TGTGCCAGCAAGAGGAGCTCCTACAATGAGCAGTTCTTC. Protein: CASKRSSYNEQFF.

The table lists this clonotype with a few counts. The chain is built from TRBV20-1 and TRBJ2-7; D uncertain. Germline values: CDR1 DFQATT, CDR2 SNEGSKA (reference sequence). The V end lost 2 bases, the J end lost 3 bases, and 8 bases lay between the germline ends. This CDR3 spans 12 amino acids. The CDR3, as DNA: TGCAGTGCTAGATCTGGGATCTACGAGCAGTACTTC. Translation: CSARSGIYEQYF.

As to this clonotype: A read error may produce the germline difference seen at one junction end. The J gene is TRBJ2-7, the V gene TRBV5-1, with 8 nucleotides matching TRBD2. Germline loops: CDR1 SGHRS, CDR2 YFSETQ. The CDR3 has 14 amino acids. The CDR3 sequence is CASSLGTSSNEQYF. DNA for the CDR3: TGCGCCAGCAGCTTGGGGACTAGCTCCAACGAGCAGTACTTC.

The CDR3, as DNA: TGTGCCAGCAGTTTAAACAGGGCGCATCAGCCCCAGCATTTT. This encodes CASSLNRAHQPQHF. The V gene is TRBV12-3 or TRBV12-4, the J gene TRBJ1-5, with D perhaps TRBD1 (6 bases). The germline V and J ends were trimmed by 2 bases and 5 bases, with 10 bases remaining between them. The CDR3 runs 14 residues.

A few counts support this clonotype. The chain uses TRBV5-1 and TRBJ1-1, with D tentatively TRBD1 (5 bases). This CDR3 contains 14 residues. V dropped 3 bases and J dropped 3 bases, with 12 bases sitting between them. CDR1 is SGHRS, CDR2 YFSETQ, per germline. Here the CDR3 reads CASSWDVADTEAFF. The DNA of the CDR3 is TGCGCCAGCAGCTGGGACGTTGCGGACACTGAAGCTTTCTTT.

This clonotype was recorded at least ten times. V usage is TRBV7-9 and J usage is TRBJ1-1, with no clear D. This CDR3 spans 15 amino acids. The V gene's germline CDR1 is SEHNR and CDR2 FQNEAQ (reference sequence). With 5 bases removed from V and 0 bases from J, the gap between germline ends came to 13 bases. The CDR3 here is CASSPSGNMNTEAFF. DNA of the CDR3: TGTGCCAGCAGCCCCTCTGGGAACATGAACACTGAAGCTTTCTTT.

This clonotype was picked up a small number of times. The chain is built from TRBV6-2 or TRBV6-3 and TRBJ2-7; 7 bases agree with TRBD1. This CDR3 is 13 amino acids long. CDR1 MNHEY and CDR2 SVGEGT come from the germline V gene. Losses at the gene ends were 5 bases for V and 7 bases for J; bases not matched to a gene: 8. The CDR3 sequence: CASSISQGFEQYV. CDR3 coding DNA: TGTGCCAGCAGTATTTCACAGGGGTTTGAGCAGTACGTC.

This rearrangement joins TRBV7-6 to TRBJ1-1; 9 bases line up with TRBD1. The ends lost 5 bases at V and 0 bases at J; junction bases unmatched: 10. The CDR3 has 17 residues. The germline CDR1 and CDR2 sequences are SGHVS and FNYEAQ. CDR3 loop: CASSLVSGTGMNTEAFF. In DNA, the CDR3 is TGTGCCAGCAGCCTCGTTTCCGGGACAGGGATGAACACTGAAGCTTTCTTT.

This clonotype showed up just a few times. The rearrangement uses TRBV7-9 and TRBJ1-1; possibly TRBD1 for D (6 bases). Germline lookup yields CDR1 SEHNR and CDR2 FQNEAQ (reference sequence). V was clipped by 1 base and J by 5 bases, with 14 bases between them. The CDR3 loop spans 15 amino acids. The CDR3 DNA sequence: TGTGCCAGCAGCTTAGGGGCTTGGGGGCGAACTGAAGCTTTCTTT. Its protein is CASSLGAWGRTEAFF.

The chain combines TRBV6-1 with TRBJ1-6; no clear D gene. The CDR3 is 12 residues long. The V end was cut by 8 bases, the J end by 15 bases, with 17 bases between. Germline loops: CDR1 MNHNS, CDR2 SASEGT. CDR3 in amino acids: CASLEYLVVLHF. In DNA, the CDR3 is TGTGCCAGCCTCGAGTACTTGGTGGTCCTCCACTTT.

The V call is TRBV20-1, the J call TRBJ1-6; weak D call: TRBD1 (6 bases). Germline V gene lookup returns CDR1 DFQATT and CDR2 SNEGSKA (reference sequence). Trimming removed 0 bases at V and 8 bases at J, with 11 bases between. The CDR3 is made up of 14 amino acids. The CDR3 sequence is CSARDSRGDSPLHF. The CDR3 DNA is TGCAGTGCTAGAGATTCGAGGGGGGATTCACCCCTCCACTTT.

This chain connects TRBV4-1 to TRBJ2-7; D remains unclear. Germline lookup yields CDR1 MGHRA and CDR2 YSYEKL. The CDR3 has 13 amino acids. V shed 3 bases and J shed 3 bases, with 9 bases lying between them. Written as DNA, the CDR3 is TGCGCCAGCAGCCAGGCGACTCTCTACGAGCAGTACTTC. It codes for CASSQATLYEQYF.

The CDR3 loop reads CASSSRDNEQFF. The DNA of the CDR3 is TGTGCCAGCAGTTCCAGGGACAATGAGCAGTTCTTC. This chain connects TRBV12-3 or TRBV12-4 to TRBJ2-1; D perhaps matches TRBD1 (5 bases). This CDR3 has 12 residues. Between the trimmed V and J ends, which lost 4 bases and 5 bases, there was a span of 6 bases.

The CDR3 is CATSRDDGYSYEQYF. CDR3 DNA sequence: TGTGCCACCAGCAGAGACGACGGGTACTCCTACGAGCAGTACTTC. J is TRBJ2-7 and V is TRBV15; D unresolved. The CDR3 covers 15 residues. The V end was cut by 0 bases, the J end by 0 bases, with 9 bases between. Germline V gene sequence: CDR1 LNHNV, CDR2 YYDKDF (reference sequence).

The chain employs TRBV30 and TRBJ1-4; D is ambiguous. Trimming removed 8 bases from V and 2 bases from J, with 12 bases in between. Germline CDR1 is GTSNPN and CDR2 is SVGIG (reference sequence). This CDR3 comprises 13 residues. In nucleotides, the CDR3 is TGTGCCGTGCTGATCTCCACTAATGAAAAACTGTTTTTT. It is translated as CAVLISTNEKLFF.

V gene TRBV6-5 combines with J gene TRBJ1-4, with a possible D match to TRBD1 (6 bases). CDR1 MNHEY and CDR2 SVGAGI come from the germline V gene. The CDR3 consists of 15 residues. Deletions cut 2 bases from V and 7 bases from J, with 14 bases between. The chain's CDR3 is CASSYEGVQSEKLFF. In DNA form, the CDR3 reads TGTGCCAGCAGTTACGAGGGGGTGCAGAGTGAAAAACTGTTTTTT.

This clonotype was seen many times. This chain joins TRBV20-1 and TRBJ1-4, with D possibly TRBD1 on 6 matching bases. In germline, CDR1 is DFQATT, CDR2 SNEGSKA (reference sequence). The CDR3 extends over 14 amino acids. V was clipped by 0 bases and J by 2 bases, with 7 bases between them. CDR3 loop: CSAREQGTNEKLFF. In DNA form, the CDR3 reads TGCAGTGCTAGAGAACAGGGTACTAATGAAAAACTGTTTTTT.

This clonotype has just a few counts. V gene TRBV10-3 combines with J gene TRBJ2-7; D not certain. V lost 4 bases and J 0 bases, leaving 4 bases between the germline ends. Germline CDR1 ENHRY, CDR2 SYGVKD. The CDR3 totals 12 residues. Here the CDR3 DNA reads TGTGCCATCAGTGGCGACTCCTACGAGCAGTACTTC. This translates into CAISGDSYEQYF.

This clonotype was detected ten times or more. CDR3 loop: CASRGSLGNTIYF. The CDR3, as DNA: TGTGCCAGCCGGGGCTCACTTGGAAACACCATATATTTT. V is TRBV27 and J is TRBJ1-3, with D tentatively TRBD1 (5 bases). V lost 8 bases, J lost 3 bases, and 11 bases lay in between. Germline V gene lookup returns CDR1 MNHEY and CDR2 SMNVEV (reference sequence). The CDR3 spans 13 residues.

The chain combines TRBV21-1 with TRBJ1-4; TRBD1 is the table's D call and was not checked against the DNA. TRBV21-1 has pseudogene status. CDR3 length: 16 amino acids. The CDR3 DNA reads as TGTGCCAGCAGCACATATCGACAGGGTCTCAATGAAAAACTGTTTTTT. This gives the protein CASSTYRQGLNEKLFF.

The sample holds many counts of this clonotype. The chain couples TRBV7-9 to TRBJ1-2; D not resolved. Germline CDR1 is SEHNR and CDR2 is FQNEAQ (reference sequence). This CDR3 has 12 amino acids. The V gene lost 1 base and the J gene lost 7 bases, with 7 bases spanning the gap. This CDR3 reads CASSLDPSGYTF. CDR3 DNA sequence: TGTGCCAGCAGCTTAGATCCCTCTGGCTACACCTTC.

This sequence joins TRBV4-3 and TRBJ2-1; TRBD1 might be the D (6 bases). Trimming stripped 0 bases from V and 5 bases from J, with 23 bases between. The germline CDR1 and CDR2 sequences are LGHNA and YSLEER. CDR3 length: 19 residues. The CDR3 reads CASSQDRYLETGPNNEQFF. The CDR3 DNA is TGCGCCAGCAGCCAAGATAGGTATTTGGAGACAGGCCCGAACAATGAGCAGTTCTTC.

This sequence joins TRBV29-1 and TRBJ2-5, with D perhaps TRBD1 (6 bases). This CDR3 is built from 13 residues. V shed 3 bases and J shed 4 bases, with 12 bases lying between them. In germline, CDR1 is SQVTM, CDR2 ANQGSEA. In DNA form, the CDR3 reads TGCAGCGTTGATGTGGGGGCCGGAGAGACCCAGTACTTC. This gives the protein CSVDVGAGETQYF.

V and J are TRBV7-2 and TRBJ1-6, with D perhaps matching TRBD1 (5 bases). The CDR3 contains 16 residues. Trimming pared 3 bases from V and 0 bases from J, leaving 9 bases between. Germline V gene sequence: CDR1 SGHTA, CDR2 FQGNSA. CDR3 DNA sequence: TGTGCCAGCAGCTTCGGGGCGCGCTCCTATAATTCACCCCTCCACTTT. As protein: CASSFGARSYNSPLHF.

The rearrangement joins TRBV14 to TRBJ1-1; tentative D call: TRBD1 (6 bases). Trimming stripped 3 bases from V and 4 bases from J, with 9 bases between. Germline-derived CDR1 and CDR2 are SGHDN and FVKESK. The CDR3 extends over 13 amino acids. DNA of the CDR3: TGTGCCAGCAGCCAGGGGGCGCGCACTGAAGCTTTCTTT. It yields the protein CASSQGARTEAFF. The full variable domain, in which reference TRBV14 and TRBJ1-1 provide the parts outside the CDR3, is EAGVTQFPSHSVIEKGQTVTLRCDPISGHDNLYWYRRVMGKEIKFLLHFVKESKQDESGMPNNRFLAERTGGTYSTLKVQPAELEDSGVYFCASSQGARTEAFFGQGTRLTVV.